This entry lists 20 T cell receptor beta chains sequenced from one sample in a study of cytomegalovirus exposure and HLA in healthy donors. Primers included in the PCR were 60 Vbeta and 13 Jbeta primers. Clones were read by immunoSEQ multiplex PCR, and TCRdb kept only the in-frame ones, dropping some. The sample contains roughly 200,000 clones, over 75% of which appear only once. The sequencing input was PBMCs. The receptors were gathered from a man in his sixties in good health and CMV-seronegative.

This sequence joins TRBV21-1 and TRBJ2-7; the table names TRBD2, a call not compared with the DNA. TRBV21-1 constitutes a pseudogene. This CDR3 has 12 residues. CDR3 sequence (DNA): TGTGCCAGGAGGGAGACGGGGGGGGAGCAGTACTTC. Translation gives CARRETGGEQYF.

The chain has TRBV5-8 and TRBJ2-2; 8 nucleotides line up with TRBD2. The CDR3 spans 16 residues. Germline V gene sequence: CDR1 SGHTS, CDR2 YDEGEE. V lost 0 bases and J lost 5; bases outside the gene matches: 6. In DNA form, the CDR3 reads TGTGCCAGCAGCTTGGGGGCTAGCGGGCTTACCGGGGAGCTGTTTTTT. Its protein is CASSLGASGLTGELFF.

This clone has a single count. The chain carries TRBV2 and TRBJ2-7; 11 bases match TRBD2. V shed 6 bases and J 2 bases; nucleotides not matched to a gene: 6. The CDR3 is made up of 15 amino acids. Per germline, CDR1 SNHLY and CDR2 FYNNEI. The DNA of the CDR3 is TGTGCCAGCAGGGGGGGACTAGCGGAAACCTACGAGCAGTACTTC. It is translated as CASRGGLAETYEQYF.

The chain has TRBV5-1 and TRBJ2-7; 10 bases are shared with TRBD2. Germline-derived CDR1 and CDR2 are SGHRS and YFSETQ. CDR3 length equals 15 residues. The V gene end was trimmed by 0 bases and the J gene end by 5 bases; junction bases not matched to a gene: 5. The CDR3 protein is CASSLDLAGVDEQYF. DNA of the CDR3: TGCGCCAGCAGCTTGGATCTAGCGGGAGTGGACGAGCAGTACTTC.

The chain joins TRBV2 to TRBJ2-5; 13 bases agree with TRBD2. V lost 5 bases and J lost 4; bases outside the gene matches: 7. The germline gives CDR1 SNHLY, CDR2 FYNNEI. CDR3 length: 16 residues. As DNA, the CDR3 is TGTGCCAGCAGTACAGGACTAGCGGGAGCCGGAGAGACCCAGTACTTC. It yields the protein CASSTGLAGAGETQYF.

This clone has only a few counts. The V call is TRBV6-5, the J call TRBJ2-1; D is ambiguous. V gave up 2 bases and J gave up 4 bases, with 12 bases separating them. The CDR3 consists of 15 residues. From germline, CDR1 is MNHEY and CDR2 SVGAGI. CDR3 in DNA: TGTGCCAGCAGTTACGAGGCAGCTGGGTACAATGAGCAGTTCTTC. This encodes CASSYEAAGYNEQFF.

CDR3 bases: TGTGCCAGCAGTTTCGGGACTAAAGGGGGTGGGGAGACCCAGTACTTC. Its protein is CASSFGTKGGGETQYF. The chain employs TRBV28 and TRBJ2-5; possibly TRBD2 for D (7 bases). Trimming removed 3 bases at V and 5 bases at J, with 19 bases between. Germline CDR1 is MDHEN and CDR2 is SYDVKM. The CDR3 runs to 16 residues.

The rearrangement uses TRBV6-1 and TRBJ1-1, with TRBD1 as a possible D gene (5 bases). The V gene lost 5 bases and the J gene lost 1 base, with 8 bases spanning the gap. The CDR3 is made up of 13 amino acids. Looked up from germline, CDR1 is MNHNS and CDR2 is SASEGT. The DNA for the CDR3 is TGTGCCAGCAGTATTGGACAGAACACTGAAGCTTTCTTT. Its protein is CASSIGQNTEAFF.

This rearrangement joins TRBV7-8 to TRBJ1-2, with D perhaps matching TRBD1 (5 bases). The germline V gene encodes CDR1 SGHVS and CDR2 FQNEAQ. CDR3 length: 13 residues. Trimming cost V 1 base and J 8 bases, with 11 bases left between them. The DNA of the CDR3 is TGTGCCAGCAGCTTAGGCGGGGGAGGAGGCTACACCTTC. Translation gives CASSLGGGGGYTF.

This clone is a singleton in its sample. V is TRBV27 and J is TRBJ2-4; D call uncertain. The germline V gene has CDR1 MNHEY and CDR2 SMNVEV (reference sequence). The CDR3 spans 15 residues. Trimming pared 5 bases from V and 7 bases from J, leaving 18 bases between. The CDR3, as DNA: TGTGCCAGCAGTGGAGACGCTTCTGTCCCGAACATTCAGTACTTC. Its protein product is CASSGDASVPNIQYF.

This clone appeared a few times. V is TRBV5-4 and J is TRBJ1-1; 7 nucleotides align to TRBD1. V shed 5 bases, J shed 0 bases, and the junction held 7 bases outside the gene matches. This CDR3 is 15 amino acids long. The V gene's germline CDR1 is SGHNT and CDR2 YYREEE (reference sequence). The CDR3 DNA is TGTGCCAGCAGGGTGGGGGGACAGTTGAACACTGAAGCTTTCTTT. Residues: CASRVGGQLNTEAFF.

The CDR3 region is CASSTGHRGADGYTF. The CDR3 DNA is TGTGCCAGCAGTACAGGACACAGGGGAGCAGATGGCTACACCTTC. This chain joins TRBV2 and TRBJ1-2; TRBD1 matches 7 bases. V shed 5 bases and J 6 bases; nucleotides not matched to a gene: 12. This CDR3 has 15 residues. Germline-derived CDR1 and CDR2 are SNHLY and FYNNEI.

The chain joins TRBV2 to TRBJ2-3; maybe TRBD2 (6 bases). The length of the CDR3 is 13 residues. V lost 6 bases and J lost 4, with 11 bases in between. CDR1 SNHLY and CDR2 FYNNEI come from the germline V gene. CDR3 sequence reads: CASRTGAADTQYF. In DNA, the CDR3 is TGTGCCAGCAGGACGGGAGCAGCAGATACGCAGTATTTT.

The chain carries TRBV5-6 and TRBJ2-5, with D possibly TRBD1 on 6 matching bases. From germline, CDR1 is SGHDT and CDR2 YYEEEE. Trimming shortened V by 5 bases and J by 0 bases, and 8 bases separated the two germline ends. This CDR3 spans 13 amino acids. The CDR3: CASSTGYQETQYF. The DNA of the CDR3 is TGTGCCAGCAGTACAGGGTACCAAGAGACCCAGTACTTC. Based on the CDR3 plus reference TRBV5-6 and TRBJ2-5, the full variable domain is DAGVTQSPTHLIKTRGQQVTLRCSPKSGHDTVSWYQQALGQGPQFIFQYYEEEERQRGNFPDRFSGHQFPNYSSELNVNALLLGDSALYLCASSTGYQETQYFGPGTRLLVL.

The V and J genes are TRBV6-6 and TRBJ1-1; the match to TRBD1 covers 7 bases. Unmatched junction bases numbered 1, after V lost 5 bases and J lost 1 base. The CDR3 has 13 residues. Per germline, CDR1 MNHNY and CDR2 SVGAGI (reference sequence). The chain's CDR3 is CASSEGANTEAFF. DNA for the CDR3: TGTGCCAGCAGTGAGGGGGCGAACACTGAAGCTTTCTTT.

This rearrangement joins TRBV12-5 to TRBJ2-3, with D perhaps TRBD1 (6 bases). Looked up from germline, CDR1 is LGHNT and CDR2 is FRNRAP. The V end was cut by 4 bases, the J end by 0 bases, with 17 bases between. This CDR3 is built from 17 residues. CDR3 in DNA: TGTGCTAGTGGTTCGTCGACAGGCCCTCCTAGCACAGATACGCAGTATTTT. It encodes CASGSSTGPPSTDTQYF.

The chain is built from TRBV6-1 and TRBJ1-2; 10 bases align to TRBD1. The V and J ends lost 3 bases and 6 bases, in that order; junction bases with no gene match: 1. The CDR3 covers 13 residues. The V gene's germline CDR1 is MNHNS and CDR2 SASEGT. The CDR3 sequence is CASSEGQGNGYTF. As DNA, the CDR3 is TGTGCCAGCAGTGAGGGACAGGGGAATGGCTACACCTTC.

This clone was detected only a few times. The chain links TRBV7-3 to TRBJ2-1; TRBD2 might be the D (7 bases). The CDR3 is 15 amino acids. Germline V gene lookup returns CDR1 SGHTA and CDR2 FQGTGA. With 1 base removed from V and 5 bases from J, the gap between germline ends came to 12 bases. The CDR3 region has the DNA TGTGCCAGCAGCTTAAGCCCCGGGGGGCACAATGAGCAGTTCTTC. It yields the protein CASSLSPGGHNEQFF.

This chain uses TRBV6-5 with TRBJ1-2; D gene unclear. V shed 0 bases and J shed 2 bases, with 4 bases lying between them. The CDR3 has 13 residues. Germline V CDR1 and CDR2: MNHEY, SVGAGI. In nucleotides, the CDR3 is TGTGCCAGCAGTTACTCCCTCAACTATGGCTACACCTTC. Protein product: CASSYSLNYGYTF.

The CDR3 protein is CASSWSSGQGSTEAFF. The CDR3 DNA sequence: TGCGCCAGCAGTTGGTCGTCCGGACAGGGATCCACTGAAGCTTTCTTT. The J gene is TRBJ1-1, the V gene TRBV10-1; TRBD1 matches at 8 bases. Germline trimming cut 5 bases from V and 4 bases from J; bases unmatched to any gene: 12. CDR1 is WNHNN, CDR2 SYGVQD, per germline (reference sequence). The CDR3 runs 16 residues.